This passage covers 8 T cell receptor beta chains from one sample sequenced in a study of beta chain features in type 1 diabetes. Study-level findings and limits: Type 1 diabetes patients showed a moderate but significant shortening of TCRB CDR3s in all four CD4+ subsets.

Their target antigens are unknown. Reverse transcription of all isolated RNA meant that expressed TCRB transcripts were sequenced. Only in-frame clones appear in the TCRdb table, and some are missing; sequencing was by immunoSEQ multiplex PCR. The repertoire has roughly 150,000 clones, approximately 8.4% of them found once; the top ten carry under 0.55%. The sample was central memory CD4+ T cells from blood. Receptors were obtained from a man aged 18-30 years with type 1 diabetes.

This clone was counted between two and nine times. This rearrangement joins TRBV15 to TRBJ1-1; D call uncertain. This CDR3 spans 14 amino acids. V was shortened by 1 base and J by 0 bases, with 6 bases between the two germline ends. Germline assignment: CDR1 LNHNV and CDR2 YYDKDF (reference sequence). This CDR3 is CATSRGGMNTEAFF. The CDR3 region has the DNA TGTGCCACCAGCAGAGGCGGAATGAACACTGAAGCTTTCTTT.

This clone has just a few counts. A read error may explain this, as a much larger clone is one base away. This sequence joins TRBV5-1 and TRBJ1-2, with 10 bases fitting TRBD1. V lost 4 bases to trimming and J lost 5 bases; unmatched junction nucleotides: 2. The CDR3 spans 13 residues. CDR1 and CDR2 from the germline V gene are SGHRS and YFSETQ. The chain's CDR3 is CASSAGQGYGYTF. The CDR3 region has the DNA TGCGCCAGCAGCGCGGGACAGGGGTATGGCTACACCTTC.

The chain is built from TRBV9 and TRBJ1-1; D gene unclear. CDR3 length: 14 amino acids. The ends were cut back, 0 bases at V and 2 bases at J, with 8 bases in the middle. Germline V gene data show CDR1 as SGDLS and CDR2 as YYNGEE. The CDR3: CASSVATINTEAFF. The CDR3, as DNA: TGTGCCAGCAGCGTAGCTACGATCAACACTGAAGCTTTCTTT.

This clone was recorded once. The V and J genes are TRBV5-1 and TRBJ1-2; a possible D gene is TRBD1 (6 bases). This CDR3 is built from 13 residues. Between the trimmed V and J ends, which lost 1 base and 6 bases, there was a span of 10 bases. CDR1 is SGHRS, CDR2 YFSETQ, per germline. In DNA, the CDR3 is TGCGCCAGCAGCTTGACAGGGAGGGATGGCTACACCTTC. Translating it yields CASSLTGRDGYTF.

This clone was seen at least ten times. The sample holds other DNA sequences that translate to the same CDR3. V and J are TRBV9 and TRBJ2-1, with TRBD2 matching 10 bases. CDR3 length: 16 residues. V lost 4 bases, J lost 7 bases, and 11 bases stayed unmatched. Germline V gene data show CDR1 as SGDLS and CDR2 as YYNGEE. The CDR3 protein is CASSPRTSGALNEQFF. DNA of the CDR3: TGTGCCAGCAGCCCGCGAACTAGCGGGGCTCTTAATGAGCAGTTCTTC.

The rearrangement uses TRBV4-3 and TRBJ2-5, with 8 bases aligning to TRBD1. V was pared by 0 bases and J by 6 bases, with 3 bases of the junction left unmatched. Germline V gene lookup returns CDR1 LGHNA and CDR2 YSLEER. CDR3 size: 14 residues. CDR3 sequence reads: CASSQDDRGKTQYF. The DNA of the CDR3 is TGCGCCAGCAGCCAAGATGACAGGGGAAAGACCCAGTACTTC.

This clone was detected only a few times. V and J are TRBV5-4 and TRBJ2-3; D is uncertain. The germline gives CDR1 SGHNT, CDR2 YYREEE (reference sequence). This CDR3 region has 13 residues. The ends were cut back, 4 bases at V and 3 bases at J, with 9 bases in the middle. The CDR3 loop is CASSVSLTDTQYF. The CDR3 DNA is TGTGCCAGCAGCGTGTCTCTAACAGATACGCAGTATTTT.

This chain connects TRBV18 to TRBJ2-3; D gene uncertain. CDR1 and CDR2 (germline): KGHSH, LQKENI. This CDR3 contains 16 residues. V lost 0 bases and J 2 bases, leaving 12 bases between the germline ends. As DNA, the CDR3 is TGTGCCAGCTCACCACCGCTGAATTCTATCACAGATACGCAGTATTTT. It codes for CASSPPLNSITDTQYF.